These 18 T cell receptor beta chains were sequenced from one sample in a study of low-dose radiotherapy and immunotherapy resistance in tumors. Alpha and beta chains were covered, as first-strand cDNA relied on TRAV- and TRBV-specific primers. Over roughly 20 PCR cycles, TCRs were amplified from a constant-region primer and V-primer adapter. Via MiXCR, TCRdb re-called the reads, giving one row per CDR3 protein. The sample includes 40,000 or so distinct CDR3 sequences, less than 30% of them seen just once. The time point denotes: after trial treatment. This sample's treatment: LDRT plus nivolumab, ipilimumab, low-dose cyclophosphamide and aspirin (RACIN trial). The source was PBMCs, collected after low-dose radiotherapy plus immunotherapy. The receptors originated from a male donor with prostate cancer.

This clonotype has ten or more counts. This chain's CDR3 is CSVEPTDTQYF. The CDR3 DNA reads TGCAGCGTCGAACCCACAGATACGCAGTATTTT. The chain has TRBV29-1 and TRBJ2-3; D unresolved. Germline lookup yields CDR1 SQVTM and CDR2 ANQGSEA. Trimming took 6 bases from V and 2 from J, leaving 6 bases between them. The CDR3 consists of 11 residues.

V usage is TRBV10-2 and J usage is TRBJ1-6; tentative D call: TRBD1 (6 bases). Trimming took off 8 bases at V and 10 bases at J, with 15 bases between the two ends. In germline, CDR1 is WSHSY, CDR2 SAAADI. The CDR3 sequence is 13 residues long. CDR3 residues: CASGLQGGSPLHF. CDR3 nucleotides: TGCGCCAGCGGGTTACAGGGAGGATCACCCCTCCACTTT.

This clonotype was seen at least ten times. The chain is built from TRBV11-3 and TRBJ2-7; no clear D gene. The CDR3 spans 14 residues. V dropped 0 bases and J dropped 3 bases, with 9 bases sitting between them. Germline V gene sequence: CDR1 SGHNT, CDR2 YENEEA. For the CDR3, the DNA is TGTGCCAGCAGCTTAGAAAGCTCGGTCTACGAGCAGTACTTC. Translating gives CASSLESSVYEQYF.

Sample share makes this clonotype medium-sized. The rearrangement uses TRBV5-5 and TRBJ2-1; D assignment may be TRBD1 or TRBD2 (6 bases each). V gave up 0 bases and J gave up 1 base, with 14 bases separating them. This CDR3 is built from 17 residues. Germline V gene lookup returns CDR1 SGHKS and CDR2 YYEKEE (reference sequence). The CDR3 DNA follows: TGTGCCAGCAGCTTGGGGCCGGGGGCGGGTTCCTACAATGAGCAGTTCTTC. Its translation: CASSLGPGAGSYNEQFF.

This clonotype was found once. This sequence is one base from a far larger clone and is likely a read error. The J gene is TRBJ2-4, the V gene TRBV5-8; D is unclear. The CDR3 covers 15 residues. The germline CDR1 and CDR2 sequences are SGHTS and YDEGEE. CDR3 amino acids: CASKYTWWAKNTQYF. The CDR3 region has the DNA TGCGCCAGCAAGTATACGTGGTGGGCCAAAAACACTCAGTACTTC.

The sample holds many counts of this clonotype. The gene calls are TRBV5-1 and TRBJ2-7, with 8 bases fitting TRBD1. Germline CDR1 SGHRS, CDR2 YFSETQ. The CDR3 has 13 amino acids. V was pared by 7 bases and J by 2 bases, with 5 bases of the junction left unmatched. CDR3 loop: CASGQGTTYEQYF. DNA for the CDR3: TGCGCCAGCGGACAGGGAACAACCTACGAGCAGTACTTC.

There are a few counts of this clonotype. No DNA is shown, since the ends of the CDR3 on it are uncertain; the CDR3 is the one TCRdb lists. The CDR3 sequence is CASRSGGDTQYFF. The chain couples TRBV4-3 to TRBJ2-3; the D call of TRBD2 is as the table states it, not checked on the DNA. A total of 13 residues make up the CDR3, ends included. Germline V gene data show CDR1 as LGHNA and CDR2 as YSLEER.

This clonotype was observed a handful of times. The gene calls are TRBV4-1 and TRBJ2-1; 9 bases agree with TRBD2. CDR1 is MGHRA and CDR2 is YSYEKL in the germline V gene. After removal of 8 bases from V and 9 bases from J, the junction contained 14 bases not matched to a gene. The CDR3 length is 15 residues. The CDR3 loop is CASFSGLAGAGEQFF. CDR3 DNA sequence: TGCGCCAGCTTTAGCGGTTTAGCGGGAGCGGGTGAGCAGTTCTTC.

In its sample, this clonotype was seen many times. The V call is TRBV28, the J call TRBJ2-3; 8 nucleotides line up with TRBD2. The junction had 6 bases not matched to a gene; V was cut back by 3 bases and J by 4 bases. The CDR3 has 15 residues. CDR1 and CDR2 from the germline V gene are MDHEN and SYDVKM. CDR3 region: CASSFSGKGADTQYF. The CDR3 bases are TGTGCCAGCAGTTTTAGCGGGAAGGGCGCAGATACGCAGTATTTT.

Many counts were recorded for this clonotype. The chain recombines TRBV14 with TRBJ2-1; TRBD1 agrees at 7 bases. CDR3 size: 16 residues. Germline-derived CDR1 and CDR2 are SGHDN and FVKESK. With 1 base clipped from V and 3 bases from J, the junction kept 6 bases outside the gene matches. CDR3 sequence (DNA): TGTGCCAGCAGCCAAGTTGGGGACAGAAGCTACAATGAGCAGTTCTTC. It encodes CASSQVGDRSYNEQFF.

This clonotype occurred many times. V gene TRBV5-1 combines with J gene TRBJ2-7, with D tentatively TRBD2 (5 bases). The CDR3 sequence is 14 residues long. CDR1 and CDR2 from the germline V gene are SGHRS and YFSETQ. Trimming stripped 0 bases from V and 6 bases from J, with 13 bases between. The CDR3 sequence is CASSLVLRVGEQYF. The CDR3 coding sequence is TGCGCCAGCAGCTTGGTCTTGCGGGTTGGCGAGCAGTACTTC.

The chain recombines TRBV6-5 with TRBJ2-7; D uncertain. Germline V CDR1 and CDR2: MNHEY, SVGAGI. This CDR3 is built from 13 residues. Trimming stripped 0 bases from V and 3 bases from J, with 6 bases between. The CDR3 bases are TGTGCCAGCAGTTACTCTCCCCTCTACGAGCAGTACTTC. It encodes CASSYSPLYEQYF.

Comment on this clonotype: With a far larger clone one base away, a read error is the likely cause. The V and J genes are TRBV2 and TRBJ2-5, with 12 bases lining up with TRBD1. This CDR3 spans 14 amino acids. J gave up 11 bases and V 7 bases, and 11 bases lay outside the gene matches. Germline CDR1 and CDR2: SNHLY and FYNNEI. The CDR3 loop reads CASIPGTGGNEQYF. CDR3 DNA sequence: TGTGCCAGCATTCCCGGGACAGGGGGCAATGAGCAGTACTTC.

The chain couples TRBV3-1 to TRBJ1-5, with D unresolved. The CDR3 length is 16 residues. Germline V gives CDR1 LGHDT, CDR2 YNNKEL (reference sequence). Trimming removed 4 bases at V and 0 bases at J, with 13 bases between. DNA of the CDR3: TGTGCCAGCAGCCTTGGGAGTATTAGTAGCAATCAGCCCCAGCATTTT. This gives the protein CASSLGSISSNQPQHF.

In this sample, this clonotype turned up many times. This sequence joins TRBV28 and TRBJ1-3, with D maybe TRBD1 (5 bases). Trimming removed 5 bases from V and 0 bases from J, with 11 bases in between. CDR3 length: 15 residues. Germline CDR1 is MDHEN and CDR2 is SYDVKM. The CDR3 DNA is TGTGCCAGCAGTCGTCGGGGGAGCTCTGGAAACACCATATATTTT. Translating gives CASSRRGSSGNTIYF.

This clonotype has at least ten counts. CDR3 DNA sequence: TGTGCCAGCAGCCAGGTCGGGACAGGGGGTGTCGGCTATGGCTACACCTTC. It translates to CASSQVGTGGVGYGYTF. V gene TRBV4-2 combines with J gene TRBJ1-2, with 11 bases fitting TRBD1. V lost 3 bases to trimming and J lost 4 bases; unmatched junction nucleotides: 10. CDR1 is LGHNA and CDR2 is YNFKEQ in the germline V gene. The CDR3 totals 17 residues.

About this clonotype itself: The junction shows a germline mismatch at one end, possibly a read error. The chain is built from TRBV27 and TRBJ2-3; 11 bases are shared with TRBD1. The CDR3 spans 17 residues. Germline assignment: CDR1 MNHEY and CDR2 SMNVEV (reference sequence). The CDR3 nucleotides are TGTGCCACCAGTGATCTAGGACAGGGGGCAAGCACAGATACGCAGTATTTT. Translating it yields CATSDLGQGASTDTQYF.

On this clonotype itself: Given a much more abundant clone one base away, this may be a read error. The CDR3 does not end in the conserved phenylalanine or tryptophan, so this is likely a read error. V usage is TRBV6-8 and J usage is TRBJ2-3, with TRBD2 matching over 8 bases. The CDR3 has 14 amino acids. V was clipped by 10 bases and J by 10 bases; unmatched bases: 16. Per germline, CDR1 MNHGY and CDR2 SAAAGT. The CDR3 region has the DNA TGTGCCACTGCGGGGGGTCTATCCCCGTCAGCGCAGTATATT. Its protein product is CATAGGLSPSAQYI.